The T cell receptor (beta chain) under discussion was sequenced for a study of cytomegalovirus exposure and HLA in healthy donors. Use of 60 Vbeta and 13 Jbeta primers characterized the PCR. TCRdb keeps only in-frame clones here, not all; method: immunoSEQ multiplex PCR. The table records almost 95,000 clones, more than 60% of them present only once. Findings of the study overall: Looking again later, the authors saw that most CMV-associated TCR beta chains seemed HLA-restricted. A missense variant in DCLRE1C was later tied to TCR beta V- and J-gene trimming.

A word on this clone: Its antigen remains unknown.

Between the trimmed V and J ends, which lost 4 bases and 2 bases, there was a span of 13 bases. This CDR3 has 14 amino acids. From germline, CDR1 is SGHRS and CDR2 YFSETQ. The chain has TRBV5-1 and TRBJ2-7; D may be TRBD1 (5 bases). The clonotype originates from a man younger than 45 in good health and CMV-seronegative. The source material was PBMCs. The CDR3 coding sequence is TGCGCCAGCAGCGCCAGGACATCCACCTACGAGCAGTACTTC. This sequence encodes CASSARTSTYEQYF.